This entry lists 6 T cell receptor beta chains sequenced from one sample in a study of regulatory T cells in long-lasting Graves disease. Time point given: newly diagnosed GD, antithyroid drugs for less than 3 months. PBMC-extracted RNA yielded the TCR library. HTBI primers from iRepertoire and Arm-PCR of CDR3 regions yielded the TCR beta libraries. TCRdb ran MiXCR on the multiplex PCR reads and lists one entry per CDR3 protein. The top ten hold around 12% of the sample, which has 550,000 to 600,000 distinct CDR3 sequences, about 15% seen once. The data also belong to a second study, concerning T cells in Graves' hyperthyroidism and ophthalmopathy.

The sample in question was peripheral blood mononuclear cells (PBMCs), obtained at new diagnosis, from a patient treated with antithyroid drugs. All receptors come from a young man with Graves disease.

The CDR3 nucleotides are TGCGCCAGCAGCCAAGACTCAAGCGGAAGCTCCTACGAGCAGTACTTC. Translation: CASSQDSSGSSYEQYF. The chain combines TRBV4-1 with TRBJ2-7; weak D call: TRBD2 (5 bases). The V end was cut by 0 bases, the J end by 0 bases, with 12 bases between. This CDR3 region has 16 residues. Germline V gene data show CDR1 as MGHRA and CDR2 as YSYEKL.

The CDR3: CASSLSPTGGNYGYTF. CDR3 nucleotides: TGTGCCAGCAGCTTATCCCCGACAGGGGGGAACTATGGCTACACCTTC. This chain joins TRBV13 and TRBJ1-2, with TRBD1 matching over 9 bases. Losses at the gene ends were 2 bases for V and 2 bases for J; bases not matched to a gene: 6. Germline V gene sequence: CDR1 PRHDT, CDR2 FYEKMQ (reference sequence). The CDR3 is 16 amino acids.

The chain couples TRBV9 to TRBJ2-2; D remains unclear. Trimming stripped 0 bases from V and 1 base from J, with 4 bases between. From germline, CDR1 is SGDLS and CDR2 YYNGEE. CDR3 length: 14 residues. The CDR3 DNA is TGTGCCAGCAGCGTAGCTTGGAACACCGGGGAGCTGTTTTTT. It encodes CASSVAWNTGELFF.

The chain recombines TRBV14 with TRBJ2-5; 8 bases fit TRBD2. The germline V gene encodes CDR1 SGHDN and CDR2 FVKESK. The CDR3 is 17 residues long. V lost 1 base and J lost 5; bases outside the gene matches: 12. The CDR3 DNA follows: TGTGCCAGCAGCCAAGGACATGGCGGGAGGCTTCGGGAGACCCAGTACTTC. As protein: CASSQGHGGRLRETQYF.

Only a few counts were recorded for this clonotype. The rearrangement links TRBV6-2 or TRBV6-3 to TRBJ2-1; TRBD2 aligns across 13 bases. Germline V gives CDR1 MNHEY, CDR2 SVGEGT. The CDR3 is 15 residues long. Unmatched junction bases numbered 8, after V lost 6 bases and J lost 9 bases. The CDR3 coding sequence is TGTGCCAGCAGCGCCGGGACTAGCGGGATCAGTGAGCAGTTCTTC. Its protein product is CASSAGTSGISEQFF.

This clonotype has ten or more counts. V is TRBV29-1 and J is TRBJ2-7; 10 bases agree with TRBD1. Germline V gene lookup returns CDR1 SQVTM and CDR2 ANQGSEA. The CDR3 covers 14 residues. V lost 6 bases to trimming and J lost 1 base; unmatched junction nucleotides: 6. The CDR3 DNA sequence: TGCAGCGTCAGACCGGGACAGGGGTCCTACGAGCAGTACTTC. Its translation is CSVRPGQGSYEQYF.